Listed here is a single T cell receptor (beta chain). CDR1 and CDR2 from the germline V gene are MNHNY and SVGAGI (reference sequence). V lost 8 bases and J 5 bases, leaving 12 bases between the germline ends. This CDR3 has 13 residues. Data came from immunoSEQ multiplex PCR; TCRdb stores just in-frame clones and leaves some out. The sample has fewer than 300,000 clones; less than 85% are singletons. This sample was included in a study of cytotoxic CD8 clonotypes in ibrutinib-treated CLL. The sequencing used PBMCs, collected at disease progression, from a patient treated with ibrutinib. This clonotype was obtained from a human donor with chronic lymphocytic leukemia. J is TRBJ1-4 and V is TRBV6-6; D not certain. The CDR3 nucleotides are TGTGCCAGCCGTACTAGGGCCAATGAAAAACTGTTTTTT. Translated: CASRTRANEKLFF.